This T cell receptor beta chain appears in the sequencing data of a study of cytomegalovirus exposure and HLA in healthy donors. Germline V gene sequence: CDR1 MNHNY, CDR2 SVGAGI (reference sequence). J gave up 4 bases and V 6 bases, and 6 bases lay outside the gene matches. This CDR3 region has 14 residues. Both 60 Vbeta primers and 13 Jbeta primers went into the PCR. The table came from immunoSEQ multiplex PCR; TCRdb's copy has only in-frame clones and leaves some out. The sample includes tens of thousands of clones, 75% to 80% of them seen just once. Points from the study as a whole: Researchers reportedly found TCR beta sequences accurately predicted most subjects' HLA-A and HLA-B alleles. Segments of the TCR beta V type were, in most cases, productive about 87% or about 30% of the time in an earlier analysis.

For this clone: Its antigen is not identified.

Among the donors, all were healthy bone marrow donors. This sequence joins TRBV6-6 and TRBJ1-5; 7 bases fit TRBD1. The receptor was isolated from a female donor in good health and CMV-seronegative. Sequenced material: PBMCs. In DNA form, the CDR3 reads TGTGCCAGCAGCCCCGGGACAGCTAATCAGCCCCAGCATTTT. Encoded protein: CASSPGTANQPQHF.